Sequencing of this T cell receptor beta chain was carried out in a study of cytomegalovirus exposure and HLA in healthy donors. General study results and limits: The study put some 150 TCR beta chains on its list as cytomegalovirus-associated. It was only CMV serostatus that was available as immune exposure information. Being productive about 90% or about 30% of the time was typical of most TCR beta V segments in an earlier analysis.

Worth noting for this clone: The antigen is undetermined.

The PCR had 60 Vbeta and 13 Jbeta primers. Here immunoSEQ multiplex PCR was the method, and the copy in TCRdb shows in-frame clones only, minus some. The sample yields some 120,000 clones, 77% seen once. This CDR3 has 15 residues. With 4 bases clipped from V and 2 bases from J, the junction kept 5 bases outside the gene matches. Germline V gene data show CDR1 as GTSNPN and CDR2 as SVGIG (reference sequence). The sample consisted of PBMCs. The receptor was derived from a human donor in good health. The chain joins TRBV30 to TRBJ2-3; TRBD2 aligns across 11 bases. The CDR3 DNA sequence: TGTGCCTGGACCGGGACTAGCGGAGCCACAGATACGCAGTATTTT. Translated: CAWTGTSGATDTQYF.